This TCR beta chain was documented in a study of blood T cell repertoires in COVID-19. Across the study: Some COVID-19 samples were acute and others convalescent; all came from the United States, Italy and Spain. T cells, B-cell-depleted T cells, or PBMCs supplied cDNA or gDNA.

This clone was seen only a few times. Methods used by the authors: Amplifying reference gene primers gave estimates of nucleated cell counts. Sequencing used immunoSEQ multiplex PCR; TCRdb keeps in-frame clones, though not all of them. Clone size and the V and J calls come from that table; the DNA yielded D and trimming. The table includes some 170,000 clones, 87% detected once. V was pared by 2 bases and J by 3 bases, with 10 bases of the junction left unmatched. In germline, CDR1 is MNHNS, CDR2 SASEGT. The CDR3 sequence is 16 residues long. The chain recombines TRBV6-1 with TRBJ2-7; 7 bases map to TRBD1. This receptor was taken from a woman aged 45 to 65 with acute or convalescent COVID-19. Sequenced: peripheral blood. The CDR3 nucleotides are TGTGCCAGCAGTGAAACGCTCGAGACAGGGTACTACGAGCAGTACTTC. Translation gives CASSETLETGYYEQYF.